The following is a T cell receptor beta chain sequence with its context. Cohorts were based on clinical histories the participants reported. Original data processing: Counts of nucleated cells, estimated from reference gene primer amplification, were obtained. Sequencing was performed with immunoSEQ multiplex PCR; in TCRdb, only in-frame clones are kept and a portion is missing. V, J and clone size were drawn from that table, and D and trimming were deduced from the DNA. The sample contains about 270,000 clones, roughly nine tenths of which appear only once. This sample stems from a study of blood T cell repertoires in COVID-19. Study details: From the United States, Italy and Spain came samples of acute and convalescent COVID-19. Sample material is recorded as cDNA or gDNA derived from T cells, B-cell-depleted T cells, or PBMCs.

The CDR3 has 14 residues. Between the trimmed V and J ends, which lost 6 bases and 8 bases, there was a span of 17 bases. Germline CDR1 and CDR2: MNHEY and SMNVEV (reference sequence). Sequencing was performed on PBMCs or T cells enriched from blood (not recorded which). The source of this sequence is a woman aged 18 to 35 who had recovered from COVID-19. The chain links TRBV27 to TRBJ2-1; possible D gene TRBD1, 5 bases. As DNA, the CDR3 is TGTGCCAGCAGCCGTGGGCAGGGTAGTGATGAGCAGTTCTTC. Its protein is CASSRGQGSDEQFF.